The 29 T cell receptor beta chains given below trace back to one sample, sequenced in a study of blood T cell repertoires in COVID-19. The method was immunoSEQ multiplex PCR; TCRdb's version includes in-frame clones alone and lacks a portion of them. The data contain around 280,000 clones, about 83% of them singletons. The sample taken for sequencing was PBMCs or T cells enriched from blood (not recorded which). The receptors stem from a woman aged 40 to 49 who had recovered from COVID-19.

This clone was found once. The chain combines TRBV10-3 with TRBJ1-2; tentative D call: TRBD1 (5 bases). In germline, CDR1 is ENHRY, CDR2 SYGVKD. The CDR3 runs to 13 residues. V gave up 4 bases and J gave up 0 bases, with 6 bases separating them. The CDR3 here is CAISGQTNYGYTF. The CDR3 DNA reads as TGTGCCATCAGTGGACAGACTAACTATGGCTACACCTTC.

The table lists this clone with a count of one. V usage is TRBV28 and J usage is TRBJ2-3; 16 positions agree with TRBD2. V lost 6 bases to trimming and J lost 4 bases; unmatched junction nucleotides: 4. Germline V gene sequence: CDR1 MDHEN, CDR2 SYDVKM. The CDR3 is 16 residues long. In DNA form, the CDR3 reads TGTGCCAGCAGCTCCGGGACTAGCGGGAGGGCAGATACGCAGTATTTT. Translation: CASSSGTSGRADTQYF.

The chain has TRBV5-1 and TRBJ2-2, with 7 bases matching TRBD1. Germline CDR1 SGHRS, CDR2 YFSETQ. There are 15 residues in the CDR3. Losses at the gene ends were 2 bases for V and 4 bases for J; bases not matched to a gene: 5. The CDR3 DNA reads as TGCGCCAGCAGCTTTCTAGGGGGCTCCACCGGGGAGCTGTTTTTT. Translating gives CASSFLGGSTGELFF. Using reference TRBV5-1 and TRBJ2-2 for the parts outside the CDR3, the full variable domain is KAGVTQTPRYLIKTRGQQVTLSCSPISGHRSVSWYQQTPGQGLQFLFEYFSETQRNKGNFPGRFSGRQFSNSRSEMNVSTLELGDSALYLCASSFLGGSTGELFFGEGSRLTVL.

The chain uses TRBV28 and TRBJ1-6, with D possibly matching TRBD1 (6 bases). The CDR3 is 13 residues long. Germline V lookup: CDR1 MDHEN, CDR2 SYDVKM. The V and J ends lost 8 bases and 6 bases respectively, with 11 bases between them. DNA of the CDR3: TGTGCCAGCGCAGGACAGAGTAATTCACCCCTCCACTTT. This translates into CASAGQSNSPLHF.

The chain carries TRBV19 and TRBJ1-5, with a possible D match to TRBD1 (5 bases). The CDR3 length is 15 residues. Trimming pared 3 bases from V and 0 bases from J, leaving 9 bases between. CDR1 is LNHDA and CDR2 is SQIVND in the germline V gene (reference sequence). As DNA, the CDR3 is TGTGCCAGTAGTATCTCCAGGGTTAGCAATCAGCCCCAGCATTTT. It encodes CASSISRVSNQPQHF. Combining the CDR3 with reference TRBV19 and TRBJ1-5 gives the whole variable domain DGGITQSPKYLFRKEGQNVTLSCEQNLNHDAMYWYRQDPGQGLRLIYYSQIVNDFQKGDIAEGYSVSREKKESFPLTVTSAQKNPTAFYLCASSISRVSNQPQHFGDGTRLSIL.

This chain joins TRBV12-3 or TRBV12-4 and TRBJ2-3; D is ambiguous. The CDR3 has 11 residues. Trimming stripped 4 bases from V and 4 bases from J, with 3 bases between. In DNA, the CDR3 is TGTGCCAGCAGTTCAGCAGATACGCAGTATTTT. It specifies CASSSADTQYF.

The chain has TRBV19 and TRBJ1-5, with 9 positions matching TRBD1. Trimming took 4 bases from V and 6 from J; bases not matched to a gene: 13. Germline CDR1 LNHDA, CDR2 SQIVND (reference sequence). The CDR3 is 17 amino acids. The CDR3 here is CASSSFKQGARAQPQHF. Here the CDR3 DNA reads TGTGCCAGTAGTAGTTTTAAACAGGGGGCGCGGGCTCAGCCCCAGCATTTT.

This clone has just a few counts. This chain uses TRBV4-1 with TRBJ2-7, with D unresolved. Per the germline V gene, CDR1 is MGHRA and CDR2 is YSYEKL. CDR3 length: 15 amino acids. V dropped 0 bases and J dropped 2 bases, with 11 bases sitting between them. CDR3 loop: CASSQDPGSTYEQYF. As DNA, the CDR3 is TGCGCCAGCAGCCAAGACCCCGGGTCCACCTACGAGCAGTACTTC.

This rearrangement joins TRBV28 to TRBJ1-5; unclear D gene. The CDR3 extends over 16 amino acids. The V end lost 0 bases, the J end lost 0 bases, and 9 bases lay between the germline ends. Germline CDR1 is MDHEN and CDR2 is SYDVKM. CDR3 bases: TGTGCCAGCAGTTTATGGGCCGTTTCTAGCAATCAGCCCCAGCATTTT. It translates to CASSLWAVSSNQPQHF. Full variable domain (missing parts from reference TRBV28 and TRBJ1-5): DVKVTQSSRYLVKRTGEKVFLECVQDMDHENMFWYRQDPGLGLRLIYFSYDVKMKEKGDIPEGYSVSREKKERFSLILESASTNQTSMYLCASSLWAVSSNQPQHFGDGTRLSIL.

The chain carries TRBV3-1 (or the pseudogene TRBV3-2) and TRBJ2-3; 12 bases match TRBD1. V was pared by 3 bases and J by 3 bases, with 4 bases of the junction left unmatched. Germline V gene lookup returns CDR1 LGHDT and CDR2 YNNKEL (reference sequence). This CDR3 has 16 residues. The CDR3 DNA follows: TGTGCCAGCAGCCATTGGGACAGGGGGCTTACAGATACGCAGTATTTT. This gives the protein CASSHWDRGLTDTQYF.

The rearrangement joins TRBV2 to TRBJ1-2, with TRBD1 as a possible D gene (6 bases). The CDR3 is made up of 15 amino acids. Germline CDR1 is SNHLY and CDR2 is FYNNEI. V dropped 2 bases and J dropped 5 bases, with 15 bases sitting between them. CDR3 loop: CASSEQGQGTYGYTF. DNA of the CDR3: TGTGCCAGCAGTGAACAGGGGCAGGGAACTTATGGCTACACCTTC.

The chain couples TRBV3-1 (or the pseudogene TRBV3-2) to TRBJ2-2; D ambiguous. Trimming took off 4 bases at V and 6 bases at J, with 6 bases between the two ends. Germline CDR1 and CDR2: LGHDT and YNNKEL (reference sequence). The CDR3 extends over 12 amino acids. CDR3 amino acids: CASSRAPGELFF. The CDR3 region has the DNA TGTGCCAGCAGCCGAGCGCCCGGGGAGCTGTTTTTT.

This clone was observed a single time. The V call is TRBV2, the J call TRBJ1-4; D is unresolved. Germline CDR1 reads SNHLY; CDR2 reads FYNNEI. The CDR3 contains 15 residues. V lost 7 bases and J lost 4, with 16 bases in between. The CDR3 DNA reads TGTGCCAGCAACAAGGGTTTCGGGGTTAATGAAAAACTGTTTTTT. Protein sequence: CASNKGFGVNEKLFF.

The chain combines TRBV28 with TRBJ2-5; 7 bases fit TRBD1. V lost 6 bases to trimming and J lost 12 bases; unmatched junction nucleotides: 13. This CDR3 is built from 13 residues. Per germline, CDR1 MDHEN and CDR2 SYDVKM. The CDR3 DNA reads TGTGCCAGCAGCCCTAACCACAGGGGCGAAAAGTACTTC. Translated: CASSPNHRGEKYF.

The chain carries TRBV7-2 and TRBJ2-3; D gene ambiguous. V was shortened by 2 bases and J by 3 bases, with 12 bases between the two germline ends. Germline CDR1 reads SGHTA; CDR2 reads FQGNSA. CDR3 length equals 15 residues. CDR3 sequence (DNA): TGTGCCAGCAGCTTAACCTTGACGGGTACAGATACGCAGTATTTT. Translated, it gives CASSLTLTGTDTQYF.

V and J are TRBV28 and TRBJ1-6, with TRBD1 matching over 7 bases. The CDR3 has 15 residues. CDR1 and CDR2 (germline): MDHEN, SYDVKM. V shed 6 bases, J shed 5 bases, and the junction held 7 bases outside the gene matches. The CDR3 bases are TGTGCCAGCAGACTATTAGGGGGCAATAATTCACCCCTCCACTTT. It specifies CASRLLGGNNSPLHF.

The rearrangement uses TRBV18 and TRBJ1-1; no definite D call. CDR3 size: 14 residues. The germline V and J ends were trimmed by 3 bases and 0 bases, with 8 bases remaining between them. Germline V CDR1 and CDR2: KGHSH, LQKENI. The CDR3 protein is CASSPGFMNTEAFF. CDR3 nucleotides: TGTGCCAGCTCACCGGGCTTCATGAACACTGAAGCTTTCTTT.

The V gene is TRBV28, the J gene TRBJ2-6; TRBD1 agrees at 8 bases. Germline V gene sequence: CDR1 MDHEN, CDR2 SYDVKM. CDR3 size: 15 residues. V lost 6 bases, J lost 1 base, and 2 bases stayed unmatched. The chain's CDR3 is CASRTGASGANVLTF. The CDR3 coding sequence is TGTGCCAGCAGGACAGGGGCGTCTGGGGCCAACGTCCTGACTTTC.

This clone showed up many times. J is TRBJ2-1 and V is TRBV4-3; D ambiguous. V was clipped by 1 base and J by 6 bases, with 19 bases between them. CDR3 length: 17 amino acids. Germline loops: CDR1 LGHNA, CDR2 YSLEER. Here the CDR3 DNA reads TGCGCCAGCAGCCAAGCCCCCCTGTCCGTATTGCGCAATGAGCAGTTCTTC. Translated, it gives CASSQAPLSVLRNEQFF.

The gene calls are TRBV4-3 and TRBJ2-5; 9 nucleotides match TRBD2. The CDR3 contains 14 residues. Germline trimming cut 4 bases from V and 5 bases from J; bases unmatched to any gene: 5. CDR1 is LGHNA and CDR2 is YSLEER in the germline V gene. As DNA, the CDR3 is TGCGCCAGCAGCCTCATAGCGGGAGACGAGACCCAGTACTTC. As protein: CASSLIAGDETQYF.

The rearrangement joins TRBV5-4 to TRBJ2-2; 11 positions agree with TRBD2. This CDR3 is 15 amino acids long. Trimming cost V 4 bases and J 7 bases; bases outside gene matches: 6. Per the germline V gene, CDR1 is SGHNT and CDR2 is YYREEE (reference sequence). CDR3 coding DNA: TGTGCCAGCAGCCCCCTTGGACTAGCGGGCGGGGAGCTGTTTTTT. It is translated as CASSPLGLAGGELFF.

Only a few counts were recorded for this clone. The chain uses TRBV28 and TRBJ1-6; the D gene is possibly TRBD1 (6 bases). CDR1 is MDHEN, CDR2 SYDVKM, per germline. The ends were cut back, 7 bases at V and 5 bases at J, with 15 bases in the middle. The CDR3 spans 15 residues. CDR3 residues: CASTLDSANNSPLHF. In DNA form, the CDR3 reads TGTGCCAGCACTCTGGACAGCGCCAATAATTCACCCCTCCACTTT.

The CDR3 DNA follows: TGTGCCTGGAGTGTACAACGAAACACTGAAGCTTTCTTT. Residues: CAWSVQRNTEAFF. The rearrangement links TRBV30 to TRBJ1-1; D gene uncertain. The V and J ends lost 0 bases and 2 bases respectively, with 7 bases between them. The CDR3 totals 13 residues. The germline V gene encodes CDR1 GTSNPN and CDR2 SVGIG (reference sequence).

This chain uses TRBV6-5 with TRBJ1-5; TRBD1 agrees at 7 bases. This CDR3 has 15 amino acids. Per the germline V gene, CDR1 is MNHEY and CDR2 is SVGAGI. V was pared by 6 bases and J by 3 bases, with 8 bases of the junction left unmatched. Here the CDR3 reads CASSSRQGSNQPQHF. DNA of the CDR3: TGTGCCAGCAGCAGCCGACAGGGCTCCAATCAGCCCCAGCATTTT.

The chain links TRBV11-2 to TRBJ1-3; D is ambiguous. The V end lost 6 bases, the J end lost 0 bases, and 18 bases lay between the germline ends. Looked up from germline, CDR1 is SGHAT and CDR2 is FQNNGV. The CDR3 extends over 17 amino acids. The CDR3 region has the DNA TGTGCCAGCAGTGCTGTACGGGATTTTTTCTCTGGAAACACCATATATTTT. It yields the protein CASSAVRDFFSGNTIYF. Based on the CDR3 plus reference TRBV11-2 and TRBJ1-3, the full variable domain is EAGVAQSPRYKIIEKRQSVAFWCNPISGHATLYWYQQILGQGPKLLIQFQNNGVVDDSQLPKDRFSAERLKGVDSTLKIQPAKLEDSAVYLCASSAVRDFFSGNTIYFGEGSWLTVV.

The chain combines TRBV10-3 with TRBJ1-5; 7 nucleotides align to TRBD1. The CDR3 is made up of 14 amino acids. Trimming removed 11 bases from V and 2 bases from J; junction bases left unmatched: 9. Germline CDR1 reads ENHRY; CDR2 reads SYGVKD. The CDR3 protein is CAADRDGGNQPQHF. The CDR3 DNA sequence: TGTGCCGCCGACAGGGACGGGGGCAATCAGCCCCAGCATTTT.

The gene calls are TRBV27 and TRBJ2-7; tentatively, D is TRBD2 (5 bases). Per the germline V gene, CDR1 is MNHEY and CDR2 is SMNVEV (reference sequence). Trimming removed 5 bases at V and 4 bases at J, with 15 bases between. CDR3 length: 14 residues. The CDR3 here is CASSQAVPQYEQYF. In DNA, the CDR3 is TGTGCCAGCAGTCAAGCGGTACCGCAGTACGAGCAGTACTTC.

The rearrangement joins TRBV7-9 to TRBJ2-1, with 10 bases aligning to TRBD2. With 6 bases clipped from V and 7 bases from J, the junction kept 9 bases outside the gene matches. Germline assignment: CDR1 SEHNR and CDR2 FQNEAQ (reference sequence). The CDR3 extends over 15 amino acids. For the CDR3, the DNA is TGTGCCAGCAGAACCTGGACTAGCGGAGAGAATGAGCAGTTCTTC. Encoded protein: CASRTWTSGENEQFF.

This sequence joins TRBV3-1 (or the pseudogene TRBV3-2) and TRBJ1-1; D gene uncertain. CDR3 size: 13 residues. Trimming took off 4 bases at V and 5 bases at J, with 11 bases between the two ends. Per germline, CDR1 LGHDT and CDR2 YNNKEL (reference sequence). The CDR3 loop is CASSRDGDTEAFF. CDR3 nucleotides: TGTGCCAGCAGCCGCGACGGGGATACTGAAGCTTTCTTT.